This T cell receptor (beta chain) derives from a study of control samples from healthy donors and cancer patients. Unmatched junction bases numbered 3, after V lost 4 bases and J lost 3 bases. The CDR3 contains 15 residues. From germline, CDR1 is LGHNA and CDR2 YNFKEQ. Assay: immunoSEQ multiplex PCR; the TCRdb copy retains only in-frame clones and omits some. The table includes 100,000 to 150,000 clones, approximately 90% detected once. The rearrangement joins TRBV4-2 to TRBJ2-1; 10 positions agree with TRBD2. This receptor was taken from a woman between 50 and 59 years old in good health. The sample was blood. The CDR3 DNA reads TGTGCCAGCAGCCCTGGACTAGCGGACTACAATGAGCAGTTCTTC. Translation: CASSPGLADYNEQFF.